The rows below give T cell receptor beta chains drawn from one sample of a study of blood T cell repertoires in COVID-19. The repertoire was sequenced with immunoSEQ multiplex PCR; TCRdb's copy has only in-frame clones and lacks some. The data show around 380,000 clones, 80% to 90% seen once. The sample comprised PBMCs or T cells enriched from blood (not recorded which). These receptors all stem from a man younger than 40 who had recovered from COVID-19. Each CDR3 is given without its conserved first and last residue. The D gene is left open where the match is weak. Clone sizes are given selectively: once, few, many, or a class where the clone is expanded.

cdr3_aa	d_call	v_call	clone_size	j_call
AWNELSYGYT	NA	TRBV30	NA	TRBJ1-2
ASRSDRTLVNTEAF	TRBD1	TRBV7-9	NA	TRBJ1-1
ASSYGQGAGSPLH	TRBD1	TRBV5-4	NA	TRBJ1-6
ASSYLPGQGYEKLF	TRBD1	TRBV7-8	NA	TRBJ1-4
ASSRQIPNTGELF	NA	TRBV2	NA	TRBJ2-2
ASSAGTGEGTQPQH	TRBD1	TRBV9	NA	TRBJ1-5
ASSLGTGEDTIY	TRBD1	TRBV4-2	NA	TRBJ1-3
ASSYSPGITEAF	NA	TRBV6-9	few	TRBJ1-1
ASSRLAGGHQTQY	TRBD2	TRBV3-1/TRBV3-2	NA	TRBJ2-5
ASSPGPGVGGTQY	NA	TRBV5-1	NA	TRBJ2-3
ASSLQGAGDYGYT	TRBD1	TRBV11-2	NA	TRBJ1-2
ASSPPARRIEQF	NA	TRBV7-2	NA	TRBJ2-1
ASSGGQGATEAF	TRBD1	TRBV5-1	NA	TRBJ1-1
ASSLGGRAGEKLF	NA	TRBV5-1	once	TRBJ1-4
ASSPAGSGNTIY	NA	TRBV5-4	NA	TRBJ1-3
ASSWGGNEQF	TRBD2	TRBV4-1	once	TRBJ2-1
ASSQPTGVYNEQF	TRBD1	TRBV3-1/TRBV3-2	NA	TRBJ2-1
ASSLPGLEGGSYEQY	TRBD2	TRBV7-8	NA	TRBJ2-7
ASSSGGRDNQPQH	TRBD1	TRBV19	once	TRBJ1-5
AISGGVTSYEQY	NA	TRBV10-3	once	TRBJ2-7
ASSFNRGPLH	TRBD1	TRBV5-6	NA	TRBJ1-6
ASSIGGTEETQY	NA	TRBV19	once	TRBJ2-5
ASRQDRVMDTEAF	TRBD1	TRBV2	NA	TRBJ1-1
ASSLTQATEAF	NA	TRBV3-1/TRBV3-2	NA	TRBJ1-1
ASGPIQLYRDEAF	NA	TRBV12-5	NA	TRBJ1-1
SVDLGQGSTDTQY	TRBD1	TRBV29-1	NA	TRBJ2-3
ASSQVGASTDTQY	NA	TRBV4-3	NA	TRBJ2-3